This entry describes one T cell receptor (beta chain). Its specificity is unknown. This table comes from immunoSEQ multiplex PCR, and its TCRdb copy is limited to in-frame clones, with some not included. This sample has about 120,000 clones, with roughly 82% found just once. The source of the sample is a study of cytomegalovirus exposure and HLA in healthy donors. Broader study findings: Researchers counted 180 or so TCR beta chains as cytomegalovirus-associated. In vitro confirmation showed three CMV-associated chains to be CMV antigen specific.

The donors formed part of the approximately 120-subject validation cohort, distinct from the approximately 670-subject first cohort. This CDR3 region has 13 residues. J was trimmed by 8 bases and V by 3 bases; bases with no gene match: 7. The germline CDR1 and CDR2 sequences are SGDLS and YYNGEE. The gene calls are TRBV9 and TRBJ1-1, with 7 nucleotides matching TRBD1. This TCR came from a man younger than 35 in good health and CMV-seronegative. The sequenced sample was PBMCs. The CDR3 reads CASSDAGQTEAFF. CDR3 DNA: TGTGCCAGCAGCGACGCGGGACAGACAGAAGCTTTCTTT.